A single sample is the source of the 9 T cell receptor beta chains below, sequenced in a study of OX40 agonist ivuxolimab in advanced cancers. Sequenced by immunoSEQ multiplex PCR; TCRdb stores in-frame clones only, minus some. Counted here are 74,000 or so clones, 80% to 95% occurring once; the ten biggest clones make up 0.32%. The sequencing here drew on CD4+ or CD8+ T cells sorted from blood, taken in a trial of the OX40 agonist ivuxolimab. The receptors stem from an adult with an advanced solid tumor such as melanoma, head and neck, liver or kidney cancer.

This chain joins TRBV10-3 and TRBJ2-3; no reliable D call. The CDR3 covers 11 residues. V lost 4 bases, J lost 5 bases, and 4 bases lay in between. Germline loops: CDR1 ENHRY, CDR2 SYGVKD. The CDR3 sequence: CAISGGDTQYF. The CDR3 nucleotides are TGTGCCATCAGTGGTGGAGATACGCAGTATTTT.

The chain uses TRBV4-3 and TRBJ2-1; D might be TRBD1 (6 bases). This CDR3 spans 16 amino acids. V gave up 0 bases and J gave up 6 bases, with 15 bases separating them. CDR1 and CDR2 from the germline V gene are LGHNA and YSLEER. CDR3 protein: CASSQEDRFLGNEQFF. Here the CDR3 DNA reads TGCGCCAGCAGCCAAGAGGACAGATTCCTAGGCAATGAGCAGTTCTTC.

DNA for the CDR3: TGTGCCAGCAGCCCCCGACACAACACAGATACGCAGTATTTT. The encoded protein is CASSPRHNTDTQYF. The chain uses TRBV9 and TRBJ2-3; D unresolved. Trimming shortened V by 4 bases and J by 2 bases, and 11 bases separated the two germline ends. Looked up from germline, CDR1 is SGDLS and CDR2 is YYNGEE. There are 14 residues in the CDR3.

This chain uses TRBV18 with TRBJ1-3, with a weak D call TRBD1 (6 bases). The V end lost 1 base, the J end lost 0 bases, and 10 bases lay between the germline ends. CDR3 size: 16 residues. The germline V gene has CDR1 KGHSH and CDR2 LQKENI. CDR3 DNA sequence: TGTGCCAGCTCACCACAGGGGGGGAGCTCTGGAAACACCATATATTTT. This codes for CASSPQGGSSGNTIYF.

This clone was seen only a few times. J is TRBJ2-2 and V is TRBV6-4; 10 nucleotides line up with TRBD1. CDR3 size: 17 residues. The germline V gene encodes CDR1 MRHNA and CDR2 SNTAGT. J was trimmed by 7 bases and V by 2 bases; bases with no gene match: 10. DNA of the CDR3: TGTGCCAGCAGTGACGAGGGACAGGGGATAAGATGCGGGGAGCTGTTTTTT. Protein: CASSDEGQGIRCGELFF.

This chain links TRBV4-1 with TRBJ2-3; 7 bases line up with TRBD2. The CDR3 length is 16 residues. J lost 2 bases, V lost 4 bases, and 9 bases had no gene match. Germline loops: CDR1 MGHRA, CDR2 YSYEKL. The CDR3 loop is CASSPRTRSDTDTQYF. In DNA form, the CDR3 reads TGCGCCAGCAGCCCCCGGACTAGATCAGACACAGATACGCAGTATTTT.

The J gene is TRBJ1-6, the V gene TRBV30; 8 bases are a match to TRBD1. Germline V gives CDR1 GTSNPN, CDR2 SVGIG (reference sequence). The junction had 7 bases not matched to a gene; V was cut back by 5 bases and J by 1 base. This CDR3 contains 16 residues. CDR3 nucleotide sequence: TGTGCCTGGGACAGGGGTTTTGGTTCCTATAATTCACCCCTCCACTTT. Protein: CAWDRGFGSYNSPLHF.

J is TRBJ2-7 and V is TRBV9, with D possibly being TRBD2 (6 bases). The CDR3 covers 15 residues. Trimming stripped 4 bases from V and 0 bases from J, with 14 bases between. CDR1 SGDLS and CDR2 YYNGEE come from the germline V gene. The CDR3 reads CASSTDPGLSYEQYF. Written as DNA, the CDR3 is TGTGCCAGCAGCACAGACCCGGGACTCTCCTACGAGCAGTACTTC.

V is TRBV7-9 and J is TRBJ2-2; 7 bases fit TRBD1. The CDR3 loop spans 16 amino acids. The trim removed 4 bases at V and 1 base at J, leaving 6 bases unmatched. Germline CDR1 reads SEHNR; CDR2 reads FQNEAQ (reference sequence). In nucleotides, the CDR3 is TGTGCCAGCAGCTCTTGGGACAGATTGAACACCGGGGAGCTGTTTTTT. Protein: CASSSWDRLNTGELFF.